This T cell receptor (beta chain) was recorded in a study of blood T cell repertoires in COVID-19 (TCRdb year 2020). Regarding the study in general: Samples from collaborators originated in the United States, Italy and Spain and spanned both the acute and convalescent phases of COVID-19. Sample metadata almost always included a de-identified subject ID, COVID-19 status, age in years and sex. The dataset comprised deeply sampled blood TCRbeta repertoires from subjects exposed to, actively infected with, or recovered from COVID-19. HLA class I and class II types, where available, came from metadata supplied by the sample provider rather than from assay-based typing. The repertoires were made available in a free public database intended to serve as a resource for research on the immune response to SARS-CoV-2. Samples came from the ongoing ImmuneRACE study (first 160 participants) plus 1,254 subjects from 6 global collaborators. The prospective study material was composed of cDNA or gDNA derived from T cells, B-cell-depleted T cells, or PBMCs. Points the paper makes about the study in general: Clinical and demographic metadata were provided uncurated, with the amount varying by source and participant.

About this clone: The antigen this receptor binds is unknown. No much larger clonotype is one base removed from it; base qualities were not supplied.

Collaborating institutions collected whole blood in K2EDTA tubes following their own protocols. For TCRbeta analysis, collaborator samples were shipped as frozen whole blood, as isolated PBMCs, or as DNA extracted from either sample type. Per the germline V gene, LGHNA is the CDR1 and YNFKEQ is the CDR2. CDR3 length: 15 amino acids, cysteine to phenylalanine. Kept here is only the CDR3 DNA, which spans 45 bases and is read in frame from base 1. Between the V and J ends, shortened by 0 bases and 0 bases respectively, the junction contains 8 bases. TCRbeta CDR3 regions were amplified from genomic DNA by means of the immunoSEQ Assay, a bias-controlled multiplex PCR. In the original analysis: The number of nucleated cells in each sample was estimated from the amplification of reference gene primers within the assay. To quantify the absolute abundance of each unique TCRbeta CDR3 rearrangement, sequence reads were collapsed and filtered. For each sample, productive Simpson clonality was calculated as the square root of Simpson's diversity index across productive rearrangements. The table was pulled from immuneACCESS by TCRdb, which kept in-frame rearrangements only. Such tables lose some clones; where checked, under half of the loss comes from unresolved V genes, and the rest has no known cause. V, J and clone size are those of that table, while D and trimming were read from the DNA. The sample profile shows approximately 150,000 clones; about nine tenths of them were found once. Jointly, the top ten make up about 1.5% of the sample.

The TCR originated in a human donor in a cohort sampled during active COVID-19. The chain uses TRBV4-2 and TRBJ1-1; tentative D gene TRBD1, with 5 bases matching. The sequencing input was peripheral blood. The CDR3 sequence is CASSQDRGLNTEAFF. The bases are TGTGCCAGCAGCCAAGATAGGGGATTGAACACTGAAGCTTTCTTT.